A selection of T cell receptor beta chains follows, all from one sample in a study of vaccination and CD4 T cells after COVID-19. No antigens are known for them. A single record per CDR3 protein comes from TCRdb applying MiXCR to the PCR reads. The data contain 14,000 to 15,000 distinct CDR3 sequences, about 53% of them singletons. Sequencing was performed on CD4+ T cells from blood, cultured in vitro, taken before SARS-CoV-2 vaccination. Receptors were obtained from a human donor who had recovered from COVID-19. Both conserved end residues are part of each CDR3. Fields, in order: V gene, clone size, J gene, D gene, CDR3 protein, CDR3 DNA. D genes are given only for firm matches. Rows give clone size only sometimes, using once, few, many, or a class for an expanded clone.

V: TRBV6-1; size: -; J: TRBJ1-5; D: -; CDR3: CASSAYRVQPQHF; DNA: TGTGCCAGCAGTGCCTACAGGGTACAGCCCCAGCATTTT
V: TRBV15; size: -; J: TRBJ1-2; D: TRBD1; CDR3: CATSRDRGEDGYTF; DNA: TGTGCCACCAGCAGGGACAGGGGAGAAGATGGCTACACCTTC
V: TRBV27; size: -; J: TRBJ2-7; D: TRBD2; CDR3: CASSLGGGTYEQYF; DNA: TGTGCCAGCAGTTTGGGCGGGGGGACCTACGAGCAGTACTTC
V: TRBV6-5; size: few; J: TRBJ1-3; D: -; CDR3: CASSYSMGRGSGNTIYF; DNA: TGTGCCAGCAGTTACTCGATGGGCAGGGGCTCTGGAAACACCATATATTTT
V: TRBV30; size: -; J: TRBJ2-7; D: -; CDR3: CAWTGPWGEQYF; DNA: TGTGCCTGGACAGGGCCCTGGGGAGAGCAGTACTTC
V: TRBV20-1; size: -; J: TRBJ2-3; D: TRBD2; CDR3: CSARGGLAEGRDTQYF; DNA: TGCAGTGCTAGAGGGGGACTAGCGGAGGGGCGGGATACGCAGTATTTT
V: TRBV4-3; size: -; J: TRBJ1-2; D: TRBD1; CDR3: CASSQDFPTGGGYTF; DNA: TGCGCCAGCAGCCAAGATTTTCCGACAGGGGGTGGCTACACCTTC
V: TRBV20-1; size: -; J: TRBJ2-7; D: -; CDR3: CSARYPGEPYEQYF; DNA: TGCAGTGCTAGATATCCAGGGGAGCCCTACGAGCAGTACTTC
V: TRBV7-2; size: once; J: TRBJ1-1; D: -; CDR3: CASSLDHGVGVNTEAFF; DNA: TGTGCCAGCAGCTTAGATCACGGAGTTGGAGTGAACACTGAAGCTTTCTTT
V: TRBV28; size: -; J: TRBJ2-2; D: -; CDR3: CATFTDSNTGELFF; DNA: TGTGCCACCTTCACGGACAGCAACACCGGGGAGCTGTTTTTT
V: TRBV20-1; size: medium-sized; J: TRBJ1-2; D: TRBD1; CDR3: CSADRGSSGYTF; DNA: TGCAGTGCTGACAGGGGTTCCTCTGGCTACACCTTC
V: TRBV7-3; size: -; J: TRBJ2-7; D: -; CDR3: CASSLSHSSYEQYF; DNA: TGTGCCAGCAGCTTATCACACTCAAGCTACGAGCAGTACTTC
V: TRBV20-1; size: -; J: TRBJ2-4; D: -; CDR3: CSADPRTAKNIQYF; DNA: TGCAGTGCGGATCCGAGGACCGCCAAAAACATTCAGTACTTC
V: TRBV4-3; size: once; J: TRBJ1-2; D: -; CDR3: CASSQVSGTSYGYTF; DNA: TGCGCCAGCAGCCAAGTATCAGGAACAAGTTATGGCTACACCTTC
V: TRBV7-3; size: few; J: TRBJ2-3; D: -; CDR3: CASTPGADTQYF; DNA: TGTGCCAGCACCCCAGGGGCAGATACGCAGTATTTT
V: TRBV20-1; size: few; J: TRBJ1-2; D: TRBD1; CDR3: CSAWTGGDGYTF; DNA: TGCAGTGCGTGGACAGGGGGCGATGGCTACACCTTC